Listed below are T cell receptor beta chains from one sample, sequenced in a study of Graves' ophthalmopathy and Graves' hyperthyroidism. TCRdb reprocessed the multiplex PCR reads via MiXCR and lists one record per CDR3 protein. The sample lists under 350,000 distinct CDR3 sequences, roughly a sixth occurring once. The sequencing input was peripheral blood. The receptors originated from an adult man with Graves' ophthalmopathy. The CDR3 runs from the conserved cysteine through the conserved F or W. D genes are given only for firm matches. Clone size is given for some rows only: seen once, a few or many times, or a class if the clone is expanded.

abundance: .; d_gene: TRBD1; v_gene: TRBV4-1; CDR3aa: CASSHRLLTGKGTQYF
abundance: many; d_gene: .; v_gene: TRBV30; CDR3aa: CAWTRGRLNTEAFF
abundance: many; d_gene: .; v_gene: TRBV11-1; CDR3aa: CASSRDRLSEAFF
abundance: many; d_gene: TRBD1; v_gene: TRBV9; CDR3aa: CASSVEAAGGSPLHF
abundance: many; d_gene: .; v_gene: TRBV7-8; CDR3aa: CASSRTGRNTGELFF
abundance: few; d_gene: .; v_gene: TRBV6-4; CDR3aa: CASSDLPFTGELFF
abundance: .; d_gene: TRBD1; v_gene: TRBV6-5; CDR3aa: CASSFPGTGSSYEQYF
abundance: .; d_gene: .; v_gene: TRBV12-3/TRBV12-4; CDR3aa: CASSPGVVVAEQETQYF
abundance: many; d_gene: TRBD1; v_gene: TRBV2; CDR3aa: CASKQMDGRGYTF
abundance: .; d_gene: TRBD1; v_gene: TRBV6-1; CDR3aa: CGSSPGQYSDQPQHF
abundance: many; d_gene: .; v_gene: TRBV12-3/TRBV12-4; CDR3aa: CASSLGGDSSYEQYF
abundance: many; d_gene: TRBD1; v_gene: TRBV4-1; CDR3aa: CASSQGDRGYEQYF
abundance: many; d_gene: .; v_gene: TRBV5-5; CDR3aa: CASSLPTGELFF